This TCR beta chain was documented in a study of T cell responses to AZD1222 COVID-19 vaccine. Germline V CDR1 and CDR2: GTSNPN, SVGIG (reference sequence). V lost 2 bases and J 4 bases, leaving 12 bases between the germline ends. The CDR3 consists of 14 residues. Measured with immunoSEQ multiplex PCR; TCRdb has only the in-frame clones, and not every one. The repertoire holds 100,000 to 150,000 clones, with about nine tenths as singletons. For this clone: Its antigen is not known.

Overall study results and limits: Regions left unmutated in variants are reportedly the target of nearly half of spike-specific TCRs.

The chain couples TRBV30 to TRBJ1-3; tentatively, D is TRBD1 (5 bases). The material was peripheral blood, obtained on day 0 of AZD1222 vaccination. The receptor's source is an adult in good health. The CDR3 nucleotides are TGTGCCTGGAGTTACGGGGCATTGGGAAACACCATATATTTT. It codes for CAWSYGALGNTIYF.